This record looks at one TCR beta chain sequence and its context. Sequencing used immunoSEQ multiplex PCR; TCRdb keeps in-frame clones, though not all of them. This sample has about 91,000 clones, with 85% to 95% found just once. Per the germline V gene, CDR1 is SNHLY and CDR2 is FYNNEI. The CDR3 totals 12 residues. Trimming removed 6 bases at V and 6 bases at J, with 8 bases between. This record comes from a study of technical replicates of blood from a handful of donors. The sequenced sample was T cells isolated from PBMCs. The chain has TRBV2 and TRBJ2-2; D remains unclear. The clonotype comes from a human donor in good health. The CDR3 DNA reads TGTGCCAGCAGGGAGAGCTCCGGGGAGCTGTTTTTT. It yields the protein CASRESSGELFF. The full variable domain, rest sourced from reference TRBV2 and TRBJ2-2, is EPEVTQTPSHQVTQMGQEVILRCVPISNHLYFYWYRQILGQKVEFLVSFYNNEISEKSEIFDDQFSVERPDGSNFTLKIRSTKLEDSAMYFCASRESSGELFFGEGSRLTVL.